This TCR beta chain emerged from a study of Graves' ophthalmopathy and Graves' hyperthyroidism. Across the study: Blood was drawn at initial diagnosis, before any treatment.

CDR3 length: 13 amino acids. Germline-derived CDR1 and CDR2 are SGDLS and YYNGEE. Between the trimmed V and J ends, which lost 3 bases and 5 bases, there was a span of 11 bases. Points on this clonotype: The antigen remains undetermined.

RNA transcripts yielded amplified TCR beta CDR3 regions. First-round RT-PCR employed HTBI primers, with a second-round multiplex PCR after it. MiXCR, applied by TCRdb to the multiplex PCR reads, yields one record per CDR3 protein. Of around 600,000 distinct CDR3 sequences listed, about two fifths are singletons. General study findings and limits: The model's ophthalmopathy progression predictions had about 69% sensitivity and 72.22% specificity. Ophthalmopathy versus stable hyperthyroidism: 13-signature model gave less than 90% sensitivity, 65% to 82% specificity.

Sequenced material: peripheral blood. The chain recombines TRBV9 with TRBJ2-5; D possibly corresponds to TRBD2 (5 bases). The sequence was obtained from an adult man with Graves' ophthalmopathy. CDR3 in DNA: TGTGCCAGCAGCGGGGTCTCGGGGGAGACCCAGTACTTC. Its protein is CASSGVSGETQYF. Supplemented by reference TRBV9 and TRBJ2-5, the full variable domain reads DSGVTQTPKHLITATGQRVTLRCSPRSGDLSVYWYQQSLDQGLQFLIQYYNGEERAKGNILERFSAQQFPDLHSELNLSSLELGDSALYFCASSGVSGETQYFGPGTRLLVL.